The rows below give T cell receptor beta chains drawn from one sample of a study of vaccination and CD4 T cells after COVID-19. Their recognized antigens are unknown. From the PCR reads, TCRdb called clonotypes with MiXCR, one entry per CDR3 protein. The table shows 20,000 to 30,000 distinct CDR3 sequences, with under 40% occurring only once. This specimen consisted of CD4+ T cells from blood, cultured in vitro, obtained about 7 months after SARS-CoV-2 vaccination. These receptors all come from a human donor who had recovered from COVID-19. The CDR3 runs from the conserved cysteine through the conserved F or W. The order of the fields is V gene, D gene, clone size, J gene, CDR3 protein, CDR3 DNA. A D gene is named only where the DNA matches it firmly. Clone size is shown for a subset of rows, as once, few, many or a class of expanded clone.

>TRBV2|TRBD2|-|TRBJ2-7
CASSDGLAAYEQYF
TGTGCCAGCAGTGACGGACTAGCGGCCTACGAGCAGTACTTC
>TRBV6-1|-|few|TRBJ1-1
CASKGVNTEAFF
TGTGCCAGCAAAGGGGTGAACACTGAAGCTTTCTTT
>TRBV10-3|-|few|TRBJ2-7
CAISGSSGQAGYEQYF
TGTGCCATCAGTGGATCCTCTGGTCAGGCCGGCTACGAGCAGTACTTC
>TRBV7-6|-|-|TRBJ2-5
CASSLLSGKQETQYF
TGTGCCAGCAGCTTATTGTCGGGCAAGCAAGAGACCCAGTACTTC
>TRBV19|TRBD2|-|TRBJ2-1
CASSMTSGSIYEQFF
TGTGCCAGTAGTATGACTAGCGGGAGTATCTATGAGCAGTTCTTC
>TRBV6-1|-|-|TRBJ2-7
CASSEARGGVVF
TGTGCCAGCAGTGAAGCGCGCGGTGGGGTAGTCTTC
>TRBV6-1|TRBD2|few|TRBJ2-3
CASSNAGETQYF
TGTGCCAGCAGTAACGCGGGAGAAACGCAGTATTTT
>TRBV15|TRBD1|few|TRBJ1-1
CATSRGTGIMNTEAFF
TGTGCCACCAGCCGAGGGACAGGTATAATGAACACTGAAGCTTTCTTT
>TRBV28|-|-|TRBJ1-6
CASSFGGGRLQLGFSPLHF
TGTGCCAGCAGTTTCGGGGGGGGACGCCTACAATTGGGGTTCTCACCCCTCCACTTT
>TRBV28|-|few|TRBJ2-1
CASSPGQSSTSEQFF
TGTGCCAGCAGTCCAGGACAGTCATCTACCAGTGAGCAGTTCTTC
>TRBV2|-|once|TRBJ2-3
CASSERRPDTQYF
TGTGCCAGCAGTGAAAGGAGGCCAGATACGCAGTATTTT
>TRBV24-1|-|few|TRBJ2-7
CATSDSTAGYEQYF
TGTGCCACCAGTGACTCGACAGCTGGGTACGAGCAGTACTTC
>TRBV20-1|TRBD1|-|TRBJ2-5
CSARQGAEETQYF
TGCAGTGCTCGACAGGGGGCTGAAGAGACCCAGTACTTC
>TRBV28|-|-|TRBJ1-1
CASILGAGTEAFF
TGTGCCAGCATCTTAGGGGCAGGCACTGAAGCTTTCTTT
>TRBV20-1|-|few|TRBJ2-5
CSASRTPLGETQYF
TGCAGTGCTAGTCGGACCCCCCTAGGGGAGACCCAGTACTTC
>TRBV18|TRBD1|few|TRBJ2-5
CASTRQGIGETQYF
TGTGCCAGCACCCGACAGGGGATAGGAGAGACCCAGTACTTC
>TRBV10-3|-|few|TRBJ1-1
CAIGAQDTEAFF
TGTGCCATCGGGGCGCAGGACACTGAAGCTTTCTTT
>TRBV7-9|TRBD1|-|TRBJ2-3
CASSPGTVLSGDTQYF
TGTGCCAGCAGCCCCGGGACAGTCCTTTCGGGAGATACGCAGTATTTT
>TRBV29-1|-|-|TRBJ2-3
CIVEDSGTGSDTQYF
TGCATCGTTGAAGATTCCGGGACGGGATCAGATACGCAGTATTTT
>TRBV20-1|TRBD1|few|TRBJ1-1
CSARVLGQGGMNTEAFF
TGCAGTGCTAGAGTTTTGGGACAGGGCGGCATGAACACTGAAGCTTTCTTT
>TRBV24-1|-|few|TRBJ2-5
CATSDSGPGAVETQYF
TGTGCCACCAGTGATTCCGGTCCAGGGGCGGTCGAGACCCAGTACTTC
>TRBV6-1|TRBD2|-|TRBJ2-7
CAVRDYPYEQYF
TGTGCCGTCCGGGACTATCCGTACGAGCAGTACTTC
>TRBV30|-|-|TRBJ2-5
CAWSQGRETQYF
TGTGCCTGGAGCCAGGGAAGAGAGACCCAGTACTTC
>TRBV7-3|TRBD1|-|TRBJ2-5
CASSPGQGARETQYF
TGTGCCAGCAGCCCGGGACAGGGGGCTCGAGAGACCCAGTACTTC
>TRBV9|TRBD2|-|TRBJ2-1
CASSPLAGDNNEQFF
TGTGCCAGCAGCCCTCTGGCGGGAGACAACAATGAGCAGTTCTTC
>TRBV28|TRBD2|-|TRBJ2-3
CASSSLGGRWPPDTQYF
TGTGCCAGCAGTAGCCTGGGCGGGAGGTGGCCCCCAGATACGCAGTATTTT
>TRBV4-3|TRBD2|once|TRBJ2-2
CASSQGLAGVGELFF
TGCGCCAGCAGCCAGGGACTAGCGGGAGTCGGGGAGCTGTTTTTT
>TRBV20-1|TRBD2|few|TRBJ2-1
CSRLATSATNEQFF
TGCAGCCGGTTGGCGACTAGCGCTACCAATGAGCAGTTCTTC
>TRBV6-2/TRBV6-3|TRBD1|few|TRBJ1-6
CASRPRGGYNSPLHF
TGTGCCAGCAGACCCAGGGGGGGATATAATTCACCCCTCCACTTT
>TRBV20-1|-|-|TRBJ2-3
CSARDRAAIADTQYF
TGCAGTGCTAGAGATCGAGCGGCAATCGCAGATACGCAGTATTTT
>TRBV7-3|-|few|TRBJ1-1
CASSPSPGGEAFF
TGTGCCAGCAGCCCCTCCCCGGGGGGTGAAGCTTTCTTT
>TRBV28|TRBD2|few|TRBJ2-5
CASRPGTSGFPRETQYF
TGTGCCAGCAGGCCCGGGACTAGCGGATTCCCACGGGAGACCCAGTACTTC
>TRBV4-2|-|-|TRBJ2-1
CASSQELSVLSNEQFF
TGTGCCAGCAGCCAAGAACTGTCTGTCCTCTCCAATGAGCAGTTCTTC
>TRBV24-1|-|medium-sized|TRBJ2-1
CATSDTLRGLSSYNEQFF
TGTGCCACCAGTGACACCCTACGGGGCTTGAGCTCCTACAATGAGCAGTTCTTC
>TRBV2|TRBD1|-|TRBJ1-6
CASSGGQGQPPLHF
TGTGCCAGCAGTGGGGGACAGGGGCAGCCACCCCTCCACTTT
>TRBV20-1|TRBD2|-|TRBJ2-1
CSARWREGSNEQFF
TGCAGTGCTAGATGGCGGGAGGGGTCCAATGAGCAGTTCTTC
>TRBV6-2/TRBV6-3|-|few|TRBJ2-5
CASSYSIGGRETQYF
TGTGCCAGCAGTTACAGTATCGGGGGCAGGGAGACCCAGTACTTC
>TRBV6-5|-|-|TRBJ2-7
CASSYSWGNSYEQYF
TGTGCCAGCAGTTACTCGTGGGGCAACTCCTACGAGCAGTACTTC
>TRBV12-3/TRBV12-4|-|-|TRBJ2-7
CASSPTPYEQYF
TGTGCCAGCAGTCCCACCCCCTACGAGCAGTACTTC
>TRBV7-9|-|-|TRBJ2-5
CASSKTGTVWKTQYF
TGTGCCAGCAGCAAAACCGGGACGGTTTGGAAGACCCAGTACTTC
>TRBV20-1|-|-|TRBJ2-1
CSASKRFSFREQFF
TGCAGTGCCAGCAAGAGGTTTAGCTTTCGTGAGCAGTTCTTC
>TRBV20-1|TRBD2|-|TRBJ2-7
CSASGTSGTSYEQYF
TGCAGTGCTAGCGGGACTAGCGGGACATCCTACGAGCAGTACTTC
>TRBV6-1|-|-|TRBJ1-5
CASSRGGKSSNQPQHF
TGTGCCAGCAGTAGGGGAGGGAAATCAAGCAATCAGCCCCAGCATTTT
>TRBV4-2|TRBD1|once|TRBJ1-6
CASSQGGQTNSPLHF
TGTGCCAGCAGCCAAGGGGGACAGACGAATTCACCCCTCCACTTT
>TRBV20-1|-|few|TRBJ1-1
CSATRIGKSTEAFF
TGCAGTGCTACCCGCATCGGAAAGAGCACTGAAGCTTTCTTT
>TRBV6-5|-|few|TRBJ1-6
CASSYSIQIGSPLHF
TGTGCCAGCAGTTACTCGATACAGATAGGTTCACCCCTCCACTTT
>TRBV28|TRBD1|-|TRBJ1-5
CASSSPGQGSQPQHF
TGTGCCAGCAGTTCGCCGGGACAGGGATCCCAGCCCCAGCATTTT
>TRBV27|-|few|TRBJ1-6
CATSTRVSPLHF
TGTGCCACCTCTACAAGGGTTTCACCCCTCCACTTT
>TRBV20-1|-|many|TRBJ2-7
CSARAPTGNPYEQYF
TGCAGTGCTAGAGCACCGACAGGTAACCCCTACGAGCAGTACTTC
>TRBV20-1|-|large|TRBJ2-5
CSAQGGQTQYF
TGCAGTGCTCAGGGGGGACAGACCCAGTACTTC
>TRBV27|TRBD2|few|TRBJ2-7
CAIPPQVLAHYEQYF
TGTGCCATTCCGCCACAAGTACTAGCGCACTACGAGCAGTACTTC
>TRBV7-7|TRBD1|-|TRBJ2-7
CASSFGTGGGEQYF
TGTGCCAGCAGCTTCGGGACAGGGGGCGGTGAGCAGTACTTC
>TRBV7-2|-|-|TRBJ1-2
CASSLNVLVYGYTF
TGTGCCAGCAGCTTGAATGTGTTGGTCTATGGCTACACCTTC
>TRBV20-1|-|few|TRBJ1-3
CSARELGSPGNTIYF
TGCAGTGCTAGAGAGTTGGGCAGCCCTGGAAACACCATATATTTT
>TRBV20-1|TRBD2|few|TRBJ2-3
CSARGLAGAADTQYF
TGCAGTGCCCGAGGACTAGCGGGAGCGGCAGATACGCAGTATTTT
>TRBV11-3|-|-|TRBJ2-3
CASSFGASTDTQYF
TGTGCCAGCAGCTTTGGGGCTAGCACAGATACGCAGTATTTT
>TRBV4-2|-|few|TRBJ2-5
CASSQELVQETQYF
TGTGCCAGCAGCCAAGAACTGGTCCAAGAGACCCAGTACTTC
>TRBV6-1|TRBD2|few|TRBJ2-3
CATGRLAATDTQYF
TGTGCCACCGGAAGACTAGCGGCCACAGATACGCAGTATTTT
>TRBV24-1|-|few|TRBJ2-3
CATSDLYLTDTQYF
TGTGCCACCAGTGATTTGTACCTCACAGATACGCAGTATTTT
>TRBV6-2/TRBV6-3|-|-|TRBJ2-1
CASSYGGTPGSNEQFF
TGTGCCAGCAGTTACGGTGGGACACCCGGATCCAATGAGCAGTTCTTC